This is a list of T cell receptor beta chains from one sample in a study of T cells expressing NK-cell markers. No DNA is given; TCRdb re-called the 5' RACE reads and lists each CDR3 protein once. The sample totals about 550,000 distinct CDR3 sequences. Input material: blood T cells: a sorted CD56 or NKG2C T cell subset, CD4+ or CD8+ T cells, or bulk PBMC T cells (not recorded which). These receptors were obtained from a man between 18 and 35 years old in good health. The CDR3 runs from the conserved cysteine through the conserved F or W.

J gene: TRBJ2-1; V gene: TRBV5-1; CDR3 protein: CASSVPSGGMDEQFF
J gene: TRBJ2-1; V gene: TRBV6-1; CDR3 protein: CASRIGGVANSYNEQFF
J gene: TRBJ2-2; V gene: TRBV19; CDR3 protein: CASSWSGLAGDTGELFF
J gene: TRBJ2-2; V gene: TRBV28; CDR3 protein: CASSQDRVDTGELFF
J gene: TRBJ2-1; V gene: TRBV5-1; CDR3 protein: CASSSIGTGKGYNEQFF
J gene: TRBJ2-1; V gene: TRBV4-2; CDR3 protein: CASSQASGDSYNEQFF
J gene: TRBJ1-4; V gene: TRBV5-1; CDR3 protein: CASSEGGSNEKLFF
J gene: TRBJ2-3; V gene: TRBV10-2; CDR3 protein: CASSLAMNTDTQYF
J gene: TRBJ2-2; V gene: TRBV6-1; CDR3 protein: CASSEGVTGELFF
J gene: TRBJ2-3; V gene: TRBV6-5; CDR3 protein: CASTRQPRDTQYF
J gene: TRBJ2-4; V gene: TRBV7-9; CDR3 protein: CASSPGLGVDIQYF